This T cell receptor (beta chain) was obtained from a study of cytotoxic CD8 clonotypes in ibrutinib-treated CLL (dated by TCRdb to the early 2020s). Background for the entire study: The cohort included around 15 treatment-naive and fewer than 12 relapsed/refractory patients; 17 to 18 were IGHV unmutated. Partial responses were observed in approximately 24 patients and complete responses in 2; after a median follow-up of 68 months, remission was maintained in roughly 15 patients and progression was observed in 12. Response samples were obtained after a median of 12 months of treatment, with a range of roughly 6 to 40 months. On average, each sample had roughly 250,000 productive templates and more than 75,000 productive rearrangements. Of the 80 to 95 participants in the trial, approximately 25 had longitudinal samples available. Cryopreserved peripheral blood mononuclear cells were collected before treatment, at response, and at either disease progression or sustained remission. Patients were still on ibrutinib when every remission and progressive disease sample was collected. The research as a whole found: Lymph node repertoires were not examined, and the timing of sampling was not matched between patients in sustained remission and those whose disease progressed. Baseline clonality was found to be higher than that of age-matched healthy donors and was strongly correlated with circulating CD8+ T-cell counts. At ibrutinib response clonality went up, during sustained remission it held steady, and at progression it dropped back toward baseline. Public clonotypes were rare and either contracted or stayed stable during treatment, and the rise in clonality at ibrutinib response reflected the expansion of private clonotypes.

On a MiSeq, deep resolution sequencing aimed for a depth between 1 in 1 million and 1 in 200,000 T cells, with each clonotype covered approximately 10x on average. TCR beta libraries were generated with the immunoSEQ hsTCRB Kit. On the study's bioinformatics: ImmunoSEQ Data Assistant and ImmunoSEQ Analyzer were used for data analysis, and V, D and J genes were assigned according to IMGT definitions. Clonality, which ranges from 0 to 1, was calculated by subtracting the normalized Shannon entropy of productive rearrangement frequencies from one. Public clonotype analysis was restricted to overrepresented clonotypes comprising at least 0.05% of each patient's repertoire. Fewer than 15 repertoires from age-matched healthy donors, obtained from immuneACCESS, served as clonality controls. Entries here come from immuneACCESS through TCRdb and include only in-frame sequences with V and J called. Some clones fail to appear in such tables; in the studies checked, an unresolved V gene covers under half of the shortfall, and the cause of the remainder is unknown. V and J calls and clone size are as listed in that table; D and trimming were resolved from the DNA. This sample lists some 140,000 clones; roughly 83% were detected once. 10% to 15% of the sample is in the top ten clones.

About this clone itself: What this receptor recognizes is not known. There are no base qualities to consult, and no much larger clone falls within one base.

According to the study, the label for this sample's time point signals: roughly 12 months on ibrutinib. For TCR beta library preparation, 1.5 to 2 micrograms of genomic DNA were extracted from the cryopreserved PBMCs. Longitudinal blood samples from CLL patients on ibrutinib monotherapy underwent high-throughput TCR beta sequencing. The patients took part in an open-label, single-center phase 2 trial of ibrutinib monotherapy. The material sequenced was PBMCs, taken after 12 months of ibrutinib treatment. The receptor was isolated from a human donor with chronic lymphocytic leukemia.

The sequence in DNA is TGTGCCAGCAGCCAAGGGAGCGGGGGTATCTACGAGCAGTACTTC. This gives the protein CASSQGSGGIYEQYF. Recombination connected TRBV4-2 to TRBJ2-7; 8 central nucleotides agree with TRBD2. V and J are trimmed by 1 base and 3 bases, and the gene matches miss 5 bases of the junction. The germline V gene provides CDR1 LGHNA and CDR2 YNFKEQ. Including cysteine and phenylalanine, the CDR3 has 15 amino acids. Only the CDR3 part of the read is kept: 45 bases, read in frame from the first base.